These T cell receptor beta chains were read from a single sample in a study of T cell responses to AZD1222 COVID-19 vaccine. The method was immunoSEQ multiplex PCR; TCRdb's version includes in-frame clones alone and lacks a portion of them. Of fewer than 110,000 clones listed, around 93% are singletons. This material consisted of peripheral blood, taken 28 days after the second AZD1222 dose. The receptors shown here come from an adult who received the AZD1222 COVID-19 vaccine. Each CDR3 is given with its conserved first and last residue. Fields, in order: D gene, clone size, V gene, J gene, CDR3 protein, CDR3 DNA. A D gene is named only where the DNA matches it firmly. Only some rows state a clone size, as once, few, many or a class for expanded clones.

D gene: TRBD2; clone size: .; V gene: TRBV28; J gene: TRBJ2-7; CDR3 protein: CASESAGGSPYEQYF; CDR3 DNA: TGTGCCAGCGAGAGCGCGGGAGGGTCCCCCTACGAGCAGTACTTC
D gene: .; clone size: .; V gene: TRBV30; J gene: TRBJ1-2; CDR3 protein: CAWRQTAFYGYTF; CDR3 DNA: TGTGCCTGGAGGCAGACAGCTTTCTATGGCTACACCTTC
D gene: TRBD1; clone size: .; V gene: TRBV29-1; J gene: TRBJ1-5; CDR3 protein: CSVLQGGGNQPQHF; CDR3 DNA: TGCAGCGTTCTCCAGGGGGGTGGCAATCAGCCCCAGCATTTT
D gene: TRBD1; clone size: .; V gene: TRBV6-5; J gene: TRBJ2-2; CDR3 protein: CASSRDRTGELFF; CDR3 DNA: TGTGCCAGCAGTCGGGACAGGACCGGGGAGCTGTTTTTT
D gene: TRBD1; clone size: .; V gene: TRBV27; J gene: TRBJ1-1; CDR3 protein: CASSLGQGPTEAFF; CDR3 DNA: TGTGCCAGCAGTTTGGGACAGGGGCCCACTGAAGCTTTCTTT
D gene: TRBD1; clone size: .; V gene: TRBV6-1; J gene: TRBJ2-5; CDR3 protein: CASSEGTGVFAETQYF; CDR3 DNA: TGTGCCAGCAGTGAAGGGACAGGGGTTTTTGCGGAGACCCAGTACTTC
D gene: .; clone size: .; V gene: TRBV29-1; J gene: TRBJ1-1; CDR3 protein: CSVELTLNTEAFF; CDR3 DNA: TGCAGCGTTGAGTTAACTCTGAACACTGAAGCTTTCTTT
D gene: TRBD1; clone size: .; V gene: TRBV18; J gene: TRBJ1-3; CDR3 protein: CASSPIQGQDSGNTIYF; CDR3 DNA: TGTGCCAGCTCACCAATCCAGGGACAGGACTCTGGAAACACCATATATTTT
D gene: .; clone size: .; V gene: TRBV4-2; J gene: TRBJ1-6; CDR3 protein: CASSQDFRPTGSPLHF; CDR3 DNA: TGTGCCAGCAGCCAAGACTTCCGTCCCACGGGGTCACCCCTCCACTTT
D gene: .; clone size: .; V gene: TRBV30; J gene: TRBJ1-5; CDR3 protein: CAWSVGAYSNQPQHF; CDR3 DNA: TGTGCCTGGAGTGTGGGGGCCTATAGCAATCAGCCCCAGCATTTT
D gene: .; clone size: .; V gene: TRBV3-1/TRBV3-2; J gene: TRBJ2-7; CDR3 protein: CASSQDARHYEQYF; CDR3 DNA: TGTGCCAGCAGCCAAGATGCCCGGCACTACGAGCAGTACTTC
D gene: TRBD1; clone size: .; V gene: TRBV5-4; J gene: TRBJ1-1; CDR3 protein: CAKAKDRGTEAFF; CDR3 DNA: TGTGCCAAAGCTAAGGACAGGGGTACTGAAGCTTTCTTT
D gene: .; clone size: .; V gene: TRBV4-2; J gene: TRBJ2-3; CDR3 protein: CASSQGRRGLGTDTQYF; CDR3 DNA: TGTGCCAGCAGCCAAGGAAGGCGGGGGCTGGGCACAGATACGCAGTATTTT
D gene: TRBD1; clone size: .; V gene: TRBV7-2; J gene: TRBJ1-4; CDR3 protein: CASSPEGASEKLFF; CDR3 DNA: TGTGCCAGCAGCCCCGAGGGGGCGAGTGAAAAACTGTTTTTT
D gene: .; clone size: .; V gene: TRBV7-6; J gene: TRBJ1-5; CDR3 protein: CASSLRPSQGAVSNQPQHF; CDR3 DNA: TGTGCCAGCAGCTTACGACCCTCGCAGGGAGCAGTTAGCAATCAGCCCCAGCATTTT
D gene: .; clone size: once; V gene: TRBV6-5; J gene: TRBJ1-4; CDR3 protein: CASRIQGVGNEKLFF; CDR3 DNA: TGTGCCAGCAGGATACAGGGTGTAGGAAATGAAAAACTGTTTTTT
D gene: TRBD1; clone size: .; V gene: TRBV5-1; J gene: TRBJ2-7; CDR3 protein: CASSESRTGPYEQYF; CDR3 DNA: TGCGCCAGCAGCGAGTCTAGGACAGGGCCCTACGAGCAGTACTTC
D gene: .; clone size: .; V gene: TRBV6-5; J gene: TRBJ2-7; CDR3 protein: CASRKYEQYF; CDR3 DNA: TGTGCCAGCAGAAAATACGAGCAGTACTTC
D gene: .; clone size: .; V gene: TRBV28; J gene: TRBJ1-2; CDR3 protein: CASSPTGGLYGYTF; CDR3 DNA: TGTGCCAGCAGCCCGACGGGGGGTCTCTATGGCTACACCTTC
D gene: TRBD1; clone size: .; V gene: TRBV6-5; J gene: TRBJ1-4; CDR3 protein: CATRTGLNEKLFF; CDR3 DNA: TGTGCCACCCGGACAGGCCTTAATGAAAAACTGTTTTTT
D gene: .; clone size: .; V gene: TRBV6-5; J gene: TRBJ1-4; CDR3 protein: CASSYRVEKLFF; CDR3 DNA: TGTGCCAGCAGTTACAGGGTTGAAAAACTGTTTTTT
D gene: TRBD1; clone size: .; V gene: TRBV18; J gene: TRBJ1-1; CDR3 protein: CASSPQGQGASEAFF; CDR3 DNA: TGTGCCAGCTCACCCCAAGGACAGGGGGCATCTGAAGCTTTCTTT
D gene: TRBD1; clone size: .; V gene: TRBV6-2/TRBV6-3; J gene: TRBJ2-7; CDR3 protein: CASSYSYDRVGLAYEQYF; CDR3 DNA: TGTGCCAGCAGTTACTCGTACGACAGGGTAGGTCTCGCCTACGAGCAGTACTTC
D gene: .; clone size: .; V gene: TRBV6-5; J gene: TRBJ2-7; CDR3 protein: CASSWGGPVYEQYF; CDR3 DNA: TGTGCCAGCAGTTGGGGTGGGCCTGTCTACGAGCAGTACTTC
D gene: TRBD1; clone size: .; V gene: TRBV7-8; J gene: TRBJ2-7; CDR3 protein: CASSLAMRGPYEQYF; CDR3 DNA: TGTGCCAGCAGCTTAGCTATGAGGGGGCCCTACGAGCAGTACTTC
D gene: .; clone size: .; V gene: TRBV6-1; J gene: TRBJ1-6; CDR3 protein: CASSERREYSPLHF; CDR3 DNA: TGTGCCAGCAGTGAAAGGAGGGAGTATTCACCCCTCCACTTT
D gene: .; clone size: .; V gene: TRBV5-4; J gene: TRBJ2-7; CDR3 protein: CASSLGAGAYEQYF; CDR3 DNA: TGTGCCAGCAGCTTAGGTGCTGGTGCCTACGAGCAGTACTTC
D gene: TRBD2; clone size: once; V gene: TRBV5-1; J gene: TRBJ2-5; CDR3 protein: CASSLRPSGSQETQYF; CDR3 DNA: TGCGCCAGCAGCTTGAGACCTAGCGGGAGTCAAGAGACCCAGTACTTC
D gene: .; clone size: .; V gene: TRBV27; J gene: TRBJ1-6; CDR3 protein: CASSLMTASSPLHF; CDR3 DNA: TGTGCCAGCAGTTTAATGACGGCATCATCACCCCTCCACTTT
D gene: .; clone size: .; V gene: TRBV7-9; J gene: TRBJ1-2; CDR3 protein: CASSPRTEWGGYTF; CDR3 DNA: TGTGCCAGCAGCCCCCGGACGGAGTGGGGCGGCTACACCTTC
D gene: .; clone size: .; V gene: TRBV5-6; J gene: TRBJ1-5; CDR3 protein: CASSLGQYSNQPQHF; CDR3 DNA: TGTGCCAGCAGCCTCGGACAGTATAGCAATCAGCCCCAGCATTTT